The 19 T cell receptor beta chains below come from one sample, sequenced in a study of T cells in Graves' hyperthyroidism and ophthalmopathy. Researchers took RNA transcripts and amplified the TCR beta CDR3 regions from them. The HTBI primer set served for first-round RT-PCR of the TCR CDR3. TCRdb used MiXCR to reprocess the multiplex PCR reads, holding one entry per CDR3 protein. The table lists roughly 520,000 distinct CDR3 sequences, roughly a quarter of them singletons. The material sequenced was blood. These receptor sequences come from a woman aged 30 to 39 with Graves' ophthalmopathy.

This clonotype was recorded at least ten times. This chain uses TRBV28 with TRBJ1-2; 9 bases line up with TRBD1. The CDR3 runs 16 residues. The germline gives CDR1 MDHEN, CDR2 SYDVKM. The trim removed 5 bases at V and 4 bases at J, leaving 11 bases unmatched. For the CDR3, the DNA is TGTGCCAGCAGTCCGCCCTCGGGACAGGGCGGCTATGGCTACACCTTC. Protein product: CASSPPSGQGGYGYTF.

V gene TRBV28 combines with J gene TRBJ1-5; D unclear. From germline, CDR1 is MDHEN and CDR2 SYDVKM. This CDR3 has 14 amino acids. V was cut by 6 bases and J by 3 bases, with 12 bases left in between. The CDR3 region is CASRVSGINQPQHF. Written as DNA, the CDR3 is TGTGCCAGCAGGGTTTCTGGGATCAATCAGCCCCAGCATTTT.

This clonotype was counted at least ten times. This CDR3 reads CASSLELFSGKAEAFF. The CDR3 region has the DNA TGCGCCAGCAGCTTGGAACTGTTCTCTGGTAAGGCTGAAGCTTTCTTT. The chain links TRBV5-1 to TRBJ1-1; no reliable D call. CDR1 SGHRS and CDR2 YFSETQ come from the germline V gene. Deletions cut 0 bases from V and 6 bases from J, with 18 bases between. This CDR3 contains 16 residues.

Many counts were recorded for this clonotype. The rearrangement links TRBV2 to TRBJ2-5, with a weak D call TRBD2 (6 bases). CDR1 SNHLY and CDR2 FYNNEI come from the germline V gene. The CDR3 loop spans 14 amino acids. Between the trimmed V and J ends, which lost 0 bases and 5 bases, there was a span of 10 bases. CDR3 sequence reads: CASSEALGGETQYF. CDR3 nucleotide sequence: TGTGCCAGCAGTGAAGCGCTCGGAGGGGAGACCCAGTACTTC. Full variable domain (missing parts from reference TRBV2 and TRBJ2-5): EPEVTQTPSHQVTQMGQEVILRCVPISNHLYFYWYRQILGQKVEFLVSFYNNEISEKSEIFDDQFSVERPDGSNFTLKIRSTKLEDSAMYFCASSEALGGETQYFGPGTRLLVL.

The chain combines TRBV15 with TRBJ1-5; D is perhaps TRBD1 (6 bases). The CDR3 contains 14 residues. V was trimmed by 1 base and J by 6 bases, leaving 10 bases between them. Germline loops: CDR1 LNHNV, CDR2 YYDKDF (reference sequence). CDR3 in DNA: TGTGCCACCAGCAGAGTGGGGGGCAGTCAGCCCCAGCATTTT. Its protein is CATSRVGGSQPQHF. Full variable domain (missing parts from reference TRBV15 and TRBJ1-5): DAMVIQNPRYQVTQFGKPVTLSCSQTLNHNVMYWYQQKSSQAPKLLFHYYDKDFNNEADTPDNFQSRRPNTSFCFLDIRSPGLGDTAMYLCATSRVGGSQPQHFGDGTRLSIL.

This clonotype was counted between two and nine times. The chain joins TRBV4-2 to TRBJ1-2; D might be TRBD1 (5 bases). This CDR3 has 14 amino acids. The germline CDR1 and CDR2 sequences are LGHNA and YNFKEQ. Trimming left V 5 bases short and J 6 bases short, with 16 bases between. The CDR3 protein is CASSKVQGSDGYTF. CDR3 coding DNA: TGTGCCAGCAGCAAGGTCCAGGGCTCAGATGGCTACACCTTC.

The gene calls are TRBV7-3 and TRBJ2-5, with 13 positions matching TRBD2. The CDR3 length is 15 residues. Germline V gene data show CDR1 as SGHTA and CDR2 as FQGTGA. Trimming removed 4 bases from V and 4 bases from J; junction bases left unmatched: 3. Here the CDR3 DNA reads TGTGCCAGCAGCTCAGGGACTAGCGGGATAGAGACCCAGTACTTC. This sequence encodes CASSSGTSGIETQYF.

This clonotype was detected many times. The chain carries TRBV6-1 and TRBJ1-2, with 8 bases that match TRBD1. CDR1 and CDR2 (germline): MNHNS, SASEGT. J lost 2 bases, V lost 3 bases, and 5 bases had no gene match. The CDR3 is 15 residues long. The CDR3 DNA sequence: TGTGCCAGCAGTGAGGGGGACAGGATAAACTATGGCTACACCTTC. This codes for CASSEGDRINYGYTF.

V usage is TRBV11-1 and J usage is TRBJ1-1; D ambiguous. In germline, CDR1 is SGHAT, CDR2 FQDESV (reference sequence). V lost 3 bases, J lost 2 bases, and 16 bases lay in between. CDR3 length: 16 residues. CDR3 in amino acids: CASSFSLVSGNTEAFF. The CDR3 DNA reads TGTGCCAGCAGCTTCAGCCTCGTTTCGGGTAACACTGAAGCTTTCTTT.

CDR3 sequence (DNA): TGCGCCAGCAGCTCAACTAGCGGGGGCCTCTACGAGCAGTACTTC. This gives the protein CASSSTSGGLYEQYF. The V call is TRBV5-1, the J call TRBJ2-7, with TRBD2 matching 11 bases. The trim removed 3 bases at V and 3 bases at J, leaving 5 bases unmatched. From germline, CDR1 is SGHRS and CDR2 YFSETQ. CDR3 length equals 15 residues.

Many counts were recorded for this clonotype. V is TRBV7-9 and J is TRBJ2-1; no clear D. The CDR3 sequence is 16 residues long. V was trimmed by 0 bases and J by 0 bases, leaving 9 bases between them. Germline V gives CDR1 SEHNR, CDR2 FQNEAQ (reference sequence). This chain's CDR3 is CASSLASLYSYNEQFF. The CDR3 DNA is TGTGCCAGCAGCTTAGCTTCTCTGTACTCCTACAATGAGCAGTTCTTC.

Only a few counts were recorded for this clonotype. This rearrangement joins TRBV28 to TRBJ1-1, with D possibly matching TRBD1 (6 bases). V gave up 7 bases and J gave up 11 bases, with 17 bases separating them. The length of the CDR3 is 12 residues. The germline V gene has CDR1 MDHEN and CDR2 SYDVKM. CDR3 sequence: CASTVGDTRAFF. CDR3 bases: TGTGCCAGCACAGTAGGGGACACCCGGGCTTTCTTT.

This clonotype was observed many times. The V call is TRBV6-5, the J call TRBJ1-2; TRBD1 matches at 9 bases. This CDR3 spans 15 amino acids. V dropped 6 bases and J dropped 3; count of bases not matched to a gene: 8. In germline, CDR1 is MNHEY, CDR2 SVGAGI. Here the CDR3 reads CASRTGTGYDYGYTF. Here the CDR3 DNA reads TGTGCCAGCAGAACCGGGACAGGGTATGACTATGGCTACACCTTC.

This clonotype was recorded many times. The chain has TRBV29-1 and TRBJ1-2, with 9 nucleotides matching TRBD1. There are 15 residues in the CDR3. With 6 bases clipped from V and 3 bases from J, the junction kept 11 bases outside the gene matches. The germline gives CDR1 SQVTM, CDR2 ANQGSEA. The DNA of the CDR3 is TGCAGCGTCTCCCTTTTGACAGGGGGTGACTATGGCTACACCTTC. Translated: CSVSLLTGGDYGYTF.

The V and J genes are TRBV27 and TRBJ1-6; 9 bases line up with TRBD1. The V segment lost 4 bases and the J segment 8 bases; nucleotides outside the gene matches: 3. CDR1 is MNHEY, CDR2 SMNVEV, per germline (reference sequence). This CDR3 has 14 amino acids. The CDR3 DNA reads TGTGCCAGCAGTTGGGGGACAGGGCATTCACCCCTCCACTTT. Protein: CASSWGTGHSPLHF.

This clonotype was detected only a few times. This may be a read error: a much more frequent sequence differs by one nucleotide. V usage is TRBV12-3 or TRBV12-4 and J usage is TRBJ1-1; tentatively, D is TRBD1 (6 bases). This CDR3 spans 14 amino acids. CDR3 nucleotides: TGTGCCAGCACCCTTGATCTGGGGGACACTGAAGCTTGCTTT. Translated, it gives CASTLDLGDTEACF.

In its sample, this clonotype was seen many times. The rearrangement links TRBV6-9 to TRBJ2-5, with a tentative D call TRBD1 (6 bases). V was cut by 0 bases and J by 5 bases, with 16 bases left in between. This CDR3 contains 16 residues. Looked up from germline, CDR1 is MNHGY and CDR2 is SVAAGI. This CDR3 reads CASSYSGKQGKETQYF. The DNA for the CDR3 is TGTGCCAGCAGTTATTCTGGGAAACAGGGCAAGGAGACCCAGTACTTC.

This clonotype has ten or more counts. This rearrangement joins TRBV6-1 to TRBJ1-5, with D possibly TRBD1 on 5 matching bases. The CDR3 is 14 amino acids. Trimming pared 6 bases from V and 9 bases from J, leaving 18 bases between. Germline assignment: CDR1 MNHNS and CDR2 SASEGT. CDR3 sequence: CASRNHQGEGPQHF. The CDR3 DNA is TGTGCCAGCAGGAATCACCAGGGCGAGGGGCCCCAGCATTTT.

Many counts were recorded for this clonotype. This chain links TRBV13 with TRBJ2-2; TRBD1 matches at 8 bases. Germline loops: CDR1 PRHDT, CDR2 FYEKMQ (reference sequence). This CDR3 spans 17 amino acids. J was trimmed by 0 bases and V by 5 bases; bases with no gene match: 8. The CDR3 coding sequence is TGTGCCAGCAGCACCGGGACAGGTCCCTCGAACACCGGGGAGCTGTTTTTT. Its protein is CASSTGTGPSNTGELFF.